The 25 T cell receptor beta chains presented below share a single source sample, sequenced in a study of cytomegalovirus exposure and HLA in healthy donors. Clones were sequenced by immunoSEQ multiplex PCR, and TCRdb holds only the in-frame ones, with some missing. The repertoire holds under 250,000 clones, roughly 87% seen once, with 2% to 2.5% in the top ten. Input material: PBMCs. Receptor source: a young woman in good health and CMV-seropositive.

The gene calls are TRBV4-1 and TRBJ2-5; 10 bases line up with TRBD1. Looked up from germline, CDR1 is MGHRA and CDR2 is YSYEKL. The CDR3 covers 15 residues. The V gene end was trimmed by 5 bases and the J gene end by 4 bases; junction bases not matched to a gene: 7. The CDR3 protein is CASSARTGGRETQYF. In DNA, the CDR3 is TGCGCCAGCAGCGCGCGGACAGGGGGGAGAGAGACCCAGTACTTC.

The rearrangement links TRBV5-5 to TRBJ2-7; 7 bases are shared with TRBD2. The CDR3 covers 13 residues. V was pared by 5 bases and J by 7 bases, with 9 bases of the junction left unmatched. Germline V gives CDR1 SGHKS, CDR2 YYEKEE (reference sequence). The CDR3 is CASRKSGTGEQYF. In DNA, the CDR3 is TGTGCCAGCAGGAAGAGCGGGACTGGAGAGCAGTACTTC.

V is TRBV6-5 and J is TRBJ1-4, with D possibly matching TRBD1 (5 bases). Per the germline V gene, CDR1 is MNHEY and CDR2 is SVGAGI. The CDR3 has 11 amino acids. V was shortened by 6 bases and J by 8 bases, with 7 bases between the two germline ends. The CDR3 loop reads CASRNREKLFF. The CDR3 DNA follows: TGTGCCAGCAGAAACAGGGAAAAACTGTTTTTT.

The chain employs TRBV7-2 and TRBJ2-3, with D perhaps TRBD2 (6 bases). Germline assignment: CDR1 SGHTA and CDR2 FQGNSA. The CDR3 length is 14 residues. Trimming took off 5 bases at V and 3 bases at J, with 12 bases between the two ends. The CDR3 protein is CASSDPSGTDTQYF. The CDR3 region has the DNA TGTGCCAGCAGCGACCCAAGCGGGACAGATACGCAGTATTTT.

The J gene is TRBJ1-3, the V gene TRBV5-6; D gene uncertain. Germline CDR1 SGHDT, CDR2 YYEEEE. CDR3 length equals 16 residues. Deletions cut 4 bases from V and 3 bases from J, with 17 bases between. The CDR3: CASSTEAPLDGNTIYF. DNA of the CDR3: TGTGCCAGCAGCACCGAGGCACCCCTTGATGGAAACACCATATATTTT.

This sequence joins TRBV18 and TRBJ1-2, with D tentatively TRBD1 (6 bases). This CDR3 contains 15 residues. The V gene's germline CDR1 is KGHSH and CDR2 LQKENI. V lost 2 bases and J 0 bases, leaving 10 bases between the germline ends. CDR3 DNA: TGTGCCAGCTCACCAGGTTGGGGGCCTAACTATGGCTACACCTTC. It translates to CASSPGWGPNYGYTF.

J is TRBJ2-2 and V is TRBV7-6; 8 bases line up with TRBD1. Germline loops: CDR1 SGHVS, CDR2 FNYEAQ. J lost 6 bases, V lost 4 bases, and 1 base had no gene match. The CDR3 sequence is 13 residues long. Here the CDR3 DNA reads TGTGCCAGCAGCTGGACAGGGTCCGGGGAGCTGTTTTTT. Protein product: CASSWTGSGELFF.

J is TRBJ2-1 and V is TRBV5-4; 13 bases agree with TRBD2. Germline-derived CDR1 and CDR2 are SGHNT and YYREEE (reference sequence). J lost 4 bases, V lost 4 bases, and 2 bases had no gene match. The CDR3 extends over 15 amino acids. In nucleotides, the CDR3 is TGTGCCAGCAGCCCGGGACTAGCGGGGTACAATGAGCAGTTCTTC. It codes for CASSPGLAGYNEQFF.

The chain carries TRBV7-9 and TRBJ1-4, with 7 nucleotides matching TRBD1. This CDR3 comprises 15 residues. The trim removed 3 bases at V and 8 bases at J, leaving 9 bases unmatched. Germline V gene sequence: CDR1 SEHNR, CDR2 FQNEAQ (reference sequence). The CDR3: CASSFGDRVEEKLFF. CDR3 DNA sequence: TGTGCCAGCAGCTTTGGAGACAGGGTCGAAGAAAAACTGTTTTTT.

This chain links TRBV28 with TRBJ2-3, with unresolved D. The CDR3 runs 16 residues. V was cut by 8 bases and J by 0 bases, with 18 bases left in between. The V gene's germline CDR1 is MDHEN and CDR2 SYDVKM. As DNA, the CDR3 is TGTGCCAGCGGGCCCTTCCGTACCTCTAGCACAGATACGCAGTATTTT. It codes for CASGPFRTSSTDTQYF.

In DNA form, the CDR3 reads TGTGCCACCAACGCGGGAGCGAACACCGGGGAGCTGTTTTTT. Its translation is CATNAGANTGELFF. The chain has TRBV2 and TRBJ2-2; 7 bases fit TRBD2. J lost 0 bases, V lost 10 bases, and 5 bases had no gene match. This CDR3 spans 14 amino acids. Germline V lookup: CDR1 SNHLY, CDR2 FYNNEI.

The chain has TRBV10-2 and TRBJ1-5, with D unresolved. The V and J ends lost 2 bases and 7 bases respectively, with 12 bases between them. This CDR3 is built from 14 residues. Germline V gene lookup returns CDR1 WSHSY and CDR2 SAAADI. CDR3 DNA: TGCGCCAGCAGTGAGCCTAACCCCTCCCAGCCCCAGCATTTT. Translated, it gives CASSEPNPSQPQHF.

The chain is built from TRBV28 and TRBJ1-2; 9 bases fit TRBD1. This CDR3 contains 15 residues. Germline lookup yields CDR1 MDHEN and CDR2 SYDVKM. The J segment lost 4 bases and the V segment lost 5 bases, leaving 8 bases of the junction unmatched. CDR3 DNA: TGTGCCAGCAGTCGGACAGGGGCCCCTTCCTATGGCTACACCTTC. It specifies CASSRTGAPSYGYTF.

The chain has TRBV2 and TRBJ2-1; D is unclear. In germline, CDR1 is SNHLY, CDR2 FYNNEI. V gave up 5 bases and J gave up 3 bases, with 2 bases separating them. The CDR3 runs to 11 residues. The CDR3 nucleotides are TGTGCCAGCAGTCACTACAATGAGCAGTTCTTC. Protein product: CASSHYNEQFF.

The chain's CDR3 is CALPDRGGEAFF. CDR3 nucleotides: TGTGCCTTGCCGGACAGGGGGGGTGAAGCTTTCTTT. This chain joins TRBV30 and TRBJ1-1; 10 bases line up with TRBD1. CDR3 size: 12 residues. Germline assignment: CDR1 GTSNPN and CDR2 SVGIG (reference sequence). V was clipped by 7 bases and J by 7 bases; unmatched bases: 6.

This chain joins TRBV6-5 and TRBJ1-1; D ambiguous. The germline V gene has CDR1 MNHEY and CDR2 SVGAGI. V was cut by 6 bases and J by 6 bases, with 20 bases left in between. This CDR3 has 15 residues. The CDR3 region is CASRRRPVGVSEAFF. The CDR3 coding sequence is TGTGCCAGCAGGCGCCGACCGGTCGGGGTATCTGAAGCTTTCTTT.

This chain connects TRBV5-1 to TRBJ2-2, with TRBD1 matching over 9 bases. This CDR3 is 18 amino acids long. Germline V gene data show CDR1 as SGHRS and CDR2 as YFSETQ. V lost 1 base to trimming and J lost 2 bases; unmatched junction nucleotides: 9. In DNA form, the CDR3 reads TGCGCCAGCAGCTTGCAAGGACAGGGGTATAGAAACACCGGGGAGCTGTTTTTT. Its translation is CASSLQGQGYRNTGELFF.

The rearrangement links TRBV5-8 to TRBJ2-7; TRBD2 aligns across 13 bases. Germline values: CDR1 SGHTS, CDR2 YDEGEE. The CDR3 covers 16 residues. Trimming cost V 3 bases and J 7 bases; bases outside gene matches: 10. As DNA, the CDR3 is TGTGCCAGCAGCTGGGGACTAGCGGGACTGGCGCAGGAGCAGTACTTC. Residues: CASSWGLAGLAQEQYF.

The chain is built from TRBV27 and TRBJ1-2, with D tentatively TRBD1 (6 bases). The CDR3 is made up of 12 amino acids. Trimming pared 4 bases from V and 4 bases from J, leaving 7 bases between. Per the germline V gene, CDR1 is MNHEY and CDR2 is SMNVEV (reference sequence). CDR3 sequence reads: CASSSTGYGYTF. The CDR3 bases are TGTGCCAGCAGTTCGACAGGCTATGGCTACACCTTC.

This chain joins TRBV6-5 and TRBJ2-7; 8 nucleotides line up with TRBD2. V was clipped by 2 bases and J by 2 bases; unmatched bases: 5. The CDR3 consists of 15 residues. Germline-derived CDR1 and CDR2 are MNHEY and SVGAGI. The CDR3 DNA reads as TGTGCCAGCAGTTACCTAGCGGGTTTACCCTACGAGCAGTACTTC. Translated, it gives CASSYLAGLPYEQYF.

About this clone: The same CDR3 is also encoded by other DNA sequences in this sample. The chain links TRBV9 to TRBJ1-5, with a tentative D call TRBD1 (5 bases). The V and J ends lost 0 bases and 4 bases respectively, with 11 bases between them. The CDR3 is 15 residues long. Germline assignment: CDR1 SGDLS and CDR2 YYNGEE. The CDR3 nucleotides are TGTGCCAGCAGCGTAGGTCAGGGAGGGAATCAGCCCCAGCATTTT. Protein: CASSVGQGGNQPQHF.

The chain links TRBV7-6 to TRBJ2-1, with TRBD2 as a possible D gene (6 bases). V lost 2 bases and J 9 bases, leaving 8 bases between the germline ends. Germline CDR1 SGHVS, CDR2 FNYEAQ. The length of the CDR3 is 12 residues. CDR3 sequence reads: CASSLQGLEQFF. The DNA for the CDR3 is TGTGCCAGCAGCTTACAGGGACTTGAGCAGTTCTTC.

This clone came up once. The gene calls are TRBV6-4 and TRBJ1-1; 7 nucleotides line up with TRBD1. Germline V gives CDR1 MRHNA, CDR2 SNTAGT. J was trimmed by 5 bases and V by 2 bases; bases with no gene match: 8. CDR3 size: 15 residues. CDR3 sequence reads: CASSDTYRGTTEAFF. As DNA, the CDR3 is TGTGCCAGCAGTGACACATACAGGGGAACGACTGAAGCTTTCTTT.

A single count supports this clone. The J gene is TRBJ2-7, the V gene TRBV6-5; 7 positions match TRBD1. Trimming took 2 bases from V and 6 from J; bases not matched to a gene: 7. The CDR3 is 14 residues long. In germline, CDR1 is MNHEY, CDR2 SVGAGI. The DNA of the CDR3 is TGTGCCAGCAGTTACACTGGGACAGAAGTCGAGCAGTACTTC. Amino acid sequence: CASSYTGTEVEQYF.

In this sample, this clone turned up a few times. Germline is not matched at one junction end, which may reflect a read error. The chain joins TRBV6-5 to TRBJ2-7; D not certain. In germline, CDR1 is MNHEY, CDR2 SVGAGI. The CDR3 is 11 amino acids. CDR3 residues: CASSDPGPQNF. CDR3 sequence (DNA): TGTGCCAGCAGCGATCCGGGTCCCCAAAACTTC.